What follows describes a single TCR beta chain. Its antigen is unknown. What the time point label conveys for this sample: chronic-phase CML before TKI therapy (screening/day 1). Roughly 17 CML patients made up the patient cohort, and matched post-remission samples were retrieved for a subset of those patients. The method behind the library was bulk RNA-seq. The TruSeq Stranded RNA sample prep kit was used to generate libraries of poly-A-enriched mRNA from an input of about 1,000 ng total RNA. Paired-end sequencing was carried out on a HiSeq 2500, and each sample was sequenced in triplicate. Each mate in the RNA-seq data had a read length of 125 nucleotides. The study's own analysis went as follows. Reads were trimmed and aligned to hg38 using STAR v2.7, and quality control was performed with FASTQC, RSeQC and multiqc. Salmon 0.14.1 was used to quantify gene expression levels as transcripts per million (TPM). The results of principal component analysis suggested that neither trial, library batch, sequencing batch, treatment regimen nor sex drove the transcriptomic profiles. Through TCRdb reprocessing, the reads give one entry per CDR3 protein sequence; DNA is omitted. TCRdb's processing, not the study's, gives the V and J calls here. Counted in this sample were 700 to 900 distinct CDR3 sequences; about 97% of them appeared once. The ten largest clonotypes hold 3% to 4% of the sample.

The data originate from a study of alternative splicing in chronic myeloid leukemia remission (dated by TCRdb to 2019 to 2021). Some background on the complete study: Peripheral blood from chronic-phase CML patients at diagnosis and remission was profiled by RNA sequencing and compared with healthy donors. Total leukocytes from peripheral blood collected in EDTA were used as the trial diagnostic specimens. Eight or nine diagnostic specimens, together with matched remission specimens, were obtained from the RESIST (imatinib), ENESTxtnd (nilotinib) and PINNACLE (nilotinib plus pegylated interferon) trials. The female/male split was 11/5 for diagnosis samples, 8/3 for remission samples and 2/4 for controls. Total RNA was extracted with Trizol from peripheral blood mononuclear cells of diagnosis, remission and control samples. Median ages were about 54 years at diagnosis, around 59 at remission and roughly 40 for healthy controls. Nine CML samples, seven diagnostic and two matched remission, came from the French Persistem study. Overall study results and their limits: Blood cell composition differed strongly depending on the timepoint, moving from an enrichment of myeloid progenitors at diagnosis to an enrichment of mature lymphoid cells at remission. At remission, blood cell composition was found to be reconfigured to resemble that of lymphoid cell-enriched normal controls.

There are 13 amino acids in the CDR3, from cysteine to phenylalanine inclusive. Nucleotide data are not available. From a lookup of the germline V gene, CDR1 and CDR2 are ENHRY and SYGVKD. The chain couples TRBV10-3 to TRBJ1-5. The material sequenced was PBMCs or total blood leukocytes (not recorded which), taken at diagnosis. This clonotype originated in an adult with chronic myeloid leukemia. This receptor carries the CDR3 CAIKADGNQPQHF.